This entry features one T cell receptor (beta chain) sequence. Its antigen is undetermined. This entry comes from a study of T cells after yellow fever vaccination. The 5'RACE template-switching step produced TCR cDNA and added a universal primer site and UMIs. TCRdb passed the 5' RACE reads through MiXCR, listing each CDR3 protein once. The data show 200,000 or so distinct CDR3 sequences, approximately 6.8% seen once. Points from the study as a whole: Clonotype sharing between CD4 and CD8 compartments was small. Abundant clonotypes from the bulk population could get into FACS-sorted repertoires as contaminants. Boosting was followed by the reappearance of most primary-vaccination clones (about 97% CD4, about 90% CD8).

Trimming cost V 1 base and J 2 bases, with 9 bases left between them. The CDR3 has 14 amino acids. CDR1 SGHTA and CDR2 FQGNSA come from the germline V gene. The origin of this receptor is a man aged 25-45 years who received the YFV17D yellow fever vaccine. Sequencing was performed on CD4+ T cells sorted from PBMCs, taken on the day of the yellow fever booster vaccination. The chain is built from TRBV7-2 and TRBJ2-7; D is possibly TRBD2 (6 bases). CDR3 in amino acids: CASSLERAPYEQYF. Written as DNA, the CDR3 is TGTGCCAGCAGCTTAGAGCGGGCGCCCTACGAGCAGTACTTC.